This T cell receptor beta chain was retrieved from a study of shared clonotypes between healthy human individuals. Study overall: A donor's plate count was three for CD4 naive and three for CD4 memory; CD8 naive had two and CD8 memory one.

In the study's own analysis: Filtering differed since immunoSEQ provided only junctions, with no quality scores. The protocol was immunoSEQ multiplex PCR, while the TCRdb copy is restricted to in-frame clones and leaves out a portion. V, J and clone size are taken as reported in that table, and D and trimming were inferred from the DNA itself. The data contain some 2,000,000 clones, around 95% of them singletons. CD45RA-negative memory and CD45RA+ naive subsets were split from the CD4+ cells. The CDR3 is made up of 13 amino acids. V shed 3 bases and J 3 bases; nucleotides not matched to a gene: 3. Germline V gives CDR1 SGHRS, CDR2 YFSETQ.

Input material: naive CD4+ T cells sorted from blood. Subset defined: CD45RA+ positively selected. The rearrangement links TRBV5-1 to TRBJ2-7, with 7 bases matching TRBD1. This receptor was taken from a man between 18 and 29 years old in good health. The CDR3 protein is CASSWDSDYEQYF. As DNA, the CDR3 is TGCGCCAGCAGCTGGGACAGCGACTACGAGCAGTACTTC.